This TCR beta chain was retrieved from a study of T cells in Graves' hyperthyroidism and ophthalmopathy. The study's findings and limits: Blood samples included most of the expanded thyroid clonotypes exceeding 0.001.

Turning to this clonotype: Its antigen is currently unknown.

Amplification of TCR beta CDR3 regions was performed using RNA transcripts as template. Primed by the HTBI set, a first-round RT-PCR was run on the TCR CDR3. From the multiplex PCR reads, TCRdb called clonotypes with MiXCR, one entry per CDR3 protein. The sample shows some 770,000 distinct CDR3 sequences, around 17% of them seen only once. Material: blood. This TCR was recovered from a man aged 18-30 years with Graves' hyperthyroidism.

The CDR3 is CASSLARLAFGDTQYF. The CDR3 DNA sequence: TGTGCCAGCAGCTTAGCGCGGCTAGCGTTTGGAGATACGCAGTATTTT. The chain has TRBV7-2 and TRBJ2-3, with TRBD2 as a possible D gene (6 bases). There are 16 residues in the CDR3. Trimming removed 0 bases from V and 5 bases from J, with 15 bases in between. Germline assignment: CDR1 SGHTA and CDR2 FQGNSA.